Shown below are 28 T cell receptor beta chains from a single sample sequenced in a study of beta chain features in type 1 diabetes. The whole isolated RNA underwent reverse transcription, so sequencing captured expressed TCRB transcripts. Data came from immunoSEQ multiplex PCR; TCRdb stores just in-frame clones and leaves some out. Of 400,000 to 500,000 clones in the sample, approximately 15% are singletons; the top ten hold under 0.04%. The sample taken for sequencing was naive CD4+ T cells from blood. These TCRs come from a man aged 25-40 years in good health.

The chain carries TRBV7-2 and TRBJ2-7; possible D gene TRBD1, 5 bases. This CDR3 spans 13 amino acids. Germline CDR1 is SGHTA and CDR2 is FQGNSA. V lost 6 bases, J lost 2 bases, and 11 bases lay in between. CDR3 sequence: CASSFDSPYEQYF. CDR3 nucleotides: TGTGCCAGCAGTTTCGACAGCCCCTACGAGCAGTACTTC.

This clone was observed a handful of times. The chain carries TRBV4-1 and TRBJ2-7; 7 positions agree with TRBD1. The CDR3 loop spans 14 amino acids. Germline assignment: CDR1 MGHRA and CDR2 YSYEKL. Trimming at V came to 2 bases and at J to 4 bases, leaving 5 bases not matched to a gene. The CDR3: CASSQHRDSYEQYF. CDR3 sequence (DNA): TGCGCCAGCAGCCAACACCGGGACAGTTACGAGCAGTACTTC.

The chain is built from TRBV5-4 and TRBJ2-5; a weak D match, TRBD2 (6 bases). This CDR3 has 15 residues. Germline CDR1 reads SGHNT; CDR2 reads YYREEE (reference sequence). Trimming shortened V by 3 bases and J by 1 base, and 13 bases separated the two germline ends. The CDR3 DNA is TGTGCCAGCAGCTCTGGCCGGGACTTCCAAGAGACCCAGTACTTC. Protein product: CASSSGRDFQETQYF.

This clone showed up just a few times. The CDR3 reads CASSYSRETDGYTF. The CDR3 region has the DNA TGTGCCAGCAGTTACTCGAGGGAAACGGATGGCTACACCTTC. The chain uses TRBV6-5 and TRBJ1-2, with D unresolved. Trimming took off 0 bases at V and 6 bases at J, with 11 bases between the two ends. The CDR3 length is 14 residues. The germline CDR1 and CDR2 sequences are MNHEY and SVGAGI.

This chain uses TRBV2 with TRBJ2-2, with no clear D. The CDR3 loop spans 15 amino acids. Trimming cost V 2 bases and J 0 bases, with 7 bases left between them. Germline V gene sequence: CDR1 SNHLY, CDR2 FYNNEI. In DNA, the CDR3 is TGTGCCAGCAGTGAACGCAGGACGAACACCGGGGAGCTGTTTTTT. It encodes CASSERRTNTGELFF.

The chain recombines TRBV7-9 with TRBJ1-5; a weak D match, TRBD1 (5 bases). V was shortened by 3 bases and J by 3 bases, with 15 bases between the two germline ends. Germline lookup yields CDR1 SEHNR and CDR2 FQNEAQ (reference sequence). CDR3 size: 16 residues. The CDR3 here is CASSFGSDRFNQPQHF. The CDR3 DNA is TGTGCCAGCAGCTTCGGGTCTGACAGATTCAATCAGCCCCAGCATTTT.

This clone showed up just a few times. The V and J genes are TRBV9 and TRBJ2-1; perhaps TRBD1 as D (6 bases). From germline, CDR1 is SGDLS and CDR2 YYNGEE. V was pared by 7 bases and J by 3 bases, with 14 bases between. This CDR3 has 14 residues. CDR3 bases: TGTGCCAGCTCCATCGGGACACTCTACAATGAGCAGTTCTTC. Encoded protein: CASSIGTLYNEQFF.

This clone was observed a few times. This chain uses TRBV2 with TRBJ2-4; 9 bases match TRBD1. Per the germline V gene, CDR1 is SNHLY and CDR2 is FYNNEI. The CDR3 contains 15 residues. J lost 1 base, V lost 8 bases, and 6 bases had no gene match. The CDR3 spells CASLRDRAAKNIQYF. DNA of the CDR3: TGTGCCAGCTTACGGGACAGGGCGGCCAAAAACATTCAGTACTTC.

The V and J genes are TRBV7-9 and TRBJ2-5, with TRBD2 matching over 11 bases. The trim removed 5 bases at V and 4 bases at J, leaving 3 bases unmatched. Looked up from germline, CDR1 is SEHNR and CDR2 is FQNEAQ (reference sequence). The CDR3 spans 14 residues. The CDR3 region is CASSEGTSGETQYF. The DNA of the CDR3 is TGTGCCAGCAGCGAGGGGACTAGCGGAGAGACCCAGTACTTC.

This clone was found a few times. The chain joins TRBV28 to TRBJ2-1; 8 bases line up with TRBD2. The CDR3 extends over 15 amino acids. CDR1 and CDR2 (germline): MDHEN, SYDVKM. The J segment lost 6 bases and the V segment lost 3 bases, leaving 7 bases of the junction unmatched. The CDR3 nucleotides are TGTGCCAGCAGTTTTTTGTTAGCGGGGAGCAATGAGCAGTTCTTC. Protein: CASSFLLAGSNEQFF.

The gene calls are TRBV28 and TRBJ2-1; D is unresolved. Trimming cost V 2 bases and J 7 bases, with 9 bases left between them. This CDR3 comprises 13 residues. CDR1 and CDR2 from the germline V gene are MDHEN and SYDVKM. The CDR3 is CASSLLPGNEQFF. The CDR3, as DNA: TGTGCCAGCAGTTTACTACCCGGGAATGAGCAGTTCTTC.

The chain recombines TRBV21-1 with TRBJ2-1; whether TRBD1, the table's D call, matches the DNA was not checked. TRBV21-1 is termed a pseudogene. CDR3 length: 16 amino acids. CDR3 nucleotides: TGTGCCAGCAGCAAAGCGGACAGGGAGACCCACAATGAGCAGTTCTTC. Translating gives CASSKADRETHNEQFF.

This clone has only a few counts. The chain carries TRBV10-2 and TRBJ2-7, with 10 positions matching TRBD2. Looked up from germline, CDR1 is WSHSY and CDR2 is SAAADI. V shed 3 bases, J shed 4 bases, and the junction held 9 bases outside the gene matches. The CDR3 is made up of 16 amino acids. This chain's CDR3 is CASSDIRASGRYEQYV. The CDR3 DNA sequence: TGCGCCAGCAGTGATATCCGCGCTAGCGGGAGATACGAGCAGTACGTC.

This clone was observed a handful of times. CDR3 residues: CASSLDRANTGELFF. The DNA for the CDR3 is TGTGCCAGCAGCTTGGACAGGGCGAACACCGGGGAGCTGTTTTTT. V gene TRBV7-9 combines with J gene TRBJ2-2; 8 nucleotides line up with TRBD1. Germline CDR1 is SEHNR and CDR2 is FQNEAQ (reference sequence). The CDR3 totals 15 residues. Trimming at V came to 3 bases and at J to 0 bases, leaving 0 bases not matched to a gene.

This rearrangement joins TRBV7-9 to TRBJ2-3, with D hard to call. Germline CDR1 and CDR2: SEHNR and FQNEAQ (reference sequence). V gave up 1 base and J gave up 6 bases, with 2 bases separating them. CDR3 length equals 11 residues. The CDR3 here is CASSLDDTQYF. CDR3 DNA sequence: TGTGCCAGCAGCTTAGATGATACGCAGTATTTT.

This clone has only a few counts. This rearrangement joins TRBV7-6 to TRBJ1-1; tentative D call: TRBD1 (6 bases). V lost 5 bases to trimming and J lost 3 bases, with 19 bases between them. The CDR3 has 16 amino acids. CDR1 and CDR2 from the germline V gene are SGHVS and FNYEAQ. The CDR3 reads CASSGLNRDLHTEAFF. CDR3 DNA: TGTGCCAGCAGCGGGTTGAACAGGGATCTGCACACTGAAGCTTTCTTT.

This clone came up a few times. The chain is built from TRBV6-1 and TRBJ2-7, with D maybe TRBD1 (6 bases). Germline V gene lookup returns CDR1 MNHNS and CDR2 SASEGT. V was pared by 6 bases and J by 6 bases, with 15 bases between. The CDR3 is made up of 13 amino acids. The CDR3 DNA reads TGTGCCAGCAGCGCGGAATCAGGGGCCGAGCAGTACTTC. Its protein product is CASSAESGAEQYF.

The chain couples TRBV6-5 to TRBJ1-2, with D maybe TRBD1 (5 bases). Germline V gene lookup returns CDR1 MNHEY and CDR2 SVGAGI. V was shortened by 9 bases and J by 5 bases, with 22 bases between the two germline ends. The CDR3 sequence is 15 residues long. The CDR3 loop is CASHSRGSGIYGYTF. CDR3 bases: TGTGCCAGTCACTCAAGGGGTAGCGGGATATATGGCTACACCTTC.

CDR3: CASSFGTGGKTQYF. CDR3 DNA: TGTGCCAGCAGCTTCGGGACAGGGGGAAAGACGCAGTATTTT. The chain employs TRBV7-3 and TRBJ2-3, with 11 bases aligning to TRBD1. Per the germline V gene, CDR1 is SGHTA and CDR2 is FQGTGA. The J segment lost 9 bases and the V segment lost 3 bases, leaving 5 bases of the junction unmatched. There are 14 residues in the CDR3. The full variable domain, in which reference TRBV7-3 and TRBJ2-3 provide the parts outside the CDR3, is GAGVSQTPSNKVTEKGKYVELRCDPISGHTALYWYRQSLGQGPEFLIYFQGTGAADDSGLPNDRFFAVRPEGSVSTLKIQRTERGDSAVYLCASSFGTGGKTQYFGPGTRLTVL.

This clone was observed a handful of times. This rearrangement joins TRBV4-1 to TRBJ2-3; D gene uncertain. CDR1 and CDR2 (germline): MGHRA, YSYEKL. This CDR3 has 13 residues. V gave up 0 bases and J gave up 6 bases, with 7 bases separating them. CDR3 sequence (DNA): TGCGCCAGCAGCCAAGATGTTCGGGATACGCAGTATTTT. It codes for CASSQDVRDTQYF.

This chain joins TRBV15 and TRBJ2-1, with 7 bases aligning to TRBD1. V gave up 0 bases and J gave up 2 bases; unmatched junction bases: 10. Germline CDR1 and CDR2: LNHNV and YYDKDF (reference sequence). The CDR3 extends over 18 amino acids. DNA of the CDR3: TGTGCCACCAGCAGAGATCAATTGTACAGGGGTCCCTACAATGAGCAGTTCTTC. Residues: CATSRDQLYRGPYNEQFF.

This clone was seen more than once but under ten times. This chain connects TRBV25-1 to TRBJ1-1; 8 bases fit TRBD1. The germline CDR1 and CDR2 sequences are MGHDK and SYGVNS. Germline trimming cut 6 bases from V and 5 bases from J; bases unmatched to any gene: 11. The CDR3 contains 15 residues. The DNA for the CDR3 is TGTGCCAGCAGAAACCGACAGGGGAGCGGAACTGAAGCTTTCTTT. Protein: CASRNRQGSGTEAFF.

This clone was counted only a few times. J is TRBJ2-1 and V is TRBV6-5; 8 bases line up with TRBD2. CDR1 is MNHEY, CDR2 SVGAGI, per germline. V dropped 2 bases and J dropped 7; count of bases not matched to a gene: 4. CDR3 size: 14 residues. The CDR3 bases are TGTGCCAGCAGTTACGCGGGGGGCCTAAATGAGCAGTTCTTC. It is translated as CASSYAGGLNEQFF.

This clone was seen only a few times. The rearrangement uses TRBV4-1 and TRBJ2-3; TRBD2 matches 8 bases. V shed 1 base, J shed 0 bases, and the junction held 3 bases outside the gene matches. Germline assignment: CDR1 MGHRA and CDR2 YSYEKL. This CDR3 region has 16 residues. The CDR3 protein is CASSQVLAGSTDTQYF. In DNA, the CDR3 is TGCGCCAGCAGCCAAGTGCTAGCGGGTAGCACAGATACGCAGTATTTT.

Here the CDR3 DNA reads TGTGCCAGCAGCGTAGGCGGGACAGGGGACTACGAGCAGTACTTC. Its protein is CASSVGGTGDYEQYF. This chain links TRBV9 with TRBJ2-7; the match to TRBD1 covers 10 bases. This CDR3 has 15 amino acids. Germline loops: CDR1 SGDLS, CDR2 YYNGEE. Trimming cost V 0 bases and J 3 bases; bases outside gene matches: 3.

The chain recombines TRBV7-2 with TRBJ2-5; D might be TRBD1 or TRBD2, each matching 6 bases. The germline V and J ends were trimmed by 0 bases and 1 base, with 15 bases remaining between them. The germline V gene encodes CDR1 SGHTA and CDR2 FQGNSA. The CDR3 is 17 amino acids. The CDR3 loop is CASSLAGAGRGQETQYF. CDR3 DNA sequence: TGTGCCAGCAGCTTAGCGGGGGCGGGAAGGGGCCAAGAGACCCAGTACTTC. The full variable domain, in which reference TRBV7-2 and TRBJ2-5 provide the parts outside the CDR3, is GAGVSQSPSNKVTEKGKDVELRCDPISGHTALYWYRQSLGQGLEFLIYFQGNSAPDKSGLPSDRFSAERTGGSVSTLTIQRTQQEDSAVYLCASSLAGAGRGQETQYFGPGTRLLVL.

V usage is TRBV29-1 and J usage is TRBJ2-7; 9 nucleotides agree with TRBD2. The CDR3 covers 12 residues. Germline CDR1 is SQVTM and CDR2 is ANQGSEA. This CDR3 is CLQEREVDEQYV. The CDR3 region has the DNA TGCCTTCAAGAGCGGGAGGTGGATGAGCAGTACGTC.

This chain links TRBV21-1 with TRBJ2-7; the table calls TRBD2, which could not be checked here. TRBV21-1 is deemed a pseudogene. CDR3 length: 14 residues. CDR3 in amino acids: CASSERLATNEQYV. As DNA, the CDR3 is TGTGCCAGCAGCGAAAGACTAGCGACAAACGAGCAGTACGTC.